This TCR beta chain is drawn from a study of blood T cells in healthy people across ages. V was clipped by 7 bases and J by 5 bases; unmatched bases: 10. CDR3 size: 14 residues. Through a sample-barcoded 5' primer and a J-beta primer mix, a second PCR was run for about 6 to 12 cycles. Each sample yielded at least 3 million CDR3-containing paired-end reads. TCRdb re-called the 5' RACE reads with MiXCR, one entry per CDR3 protein. Of around 1,600,000 distinct CDR3 sequences in the sample, 40% to 45% are singletons; the top ten hold approximately 4.1%. With respect to this clonotype: Its antigen is unknown.

Study-level points and caveats: Reliance upon unsorted PBMCs precluded definitive naive versus antigen-experienced comparison.

The chain employs TRBV12-3 or TRBV12-4 and TRBJ1-1; 7 bases fit TRBD1. Material for sequencing was blood. The TCR sequence derives from a woman aged 18-29 years in good health. The DNA for the CDR3 is TGTGCCAGCACTCCAGGGGGGGAAGGTACTGAAGCTTTCTTT. Translating gives CASTPGGEGTEAFF.